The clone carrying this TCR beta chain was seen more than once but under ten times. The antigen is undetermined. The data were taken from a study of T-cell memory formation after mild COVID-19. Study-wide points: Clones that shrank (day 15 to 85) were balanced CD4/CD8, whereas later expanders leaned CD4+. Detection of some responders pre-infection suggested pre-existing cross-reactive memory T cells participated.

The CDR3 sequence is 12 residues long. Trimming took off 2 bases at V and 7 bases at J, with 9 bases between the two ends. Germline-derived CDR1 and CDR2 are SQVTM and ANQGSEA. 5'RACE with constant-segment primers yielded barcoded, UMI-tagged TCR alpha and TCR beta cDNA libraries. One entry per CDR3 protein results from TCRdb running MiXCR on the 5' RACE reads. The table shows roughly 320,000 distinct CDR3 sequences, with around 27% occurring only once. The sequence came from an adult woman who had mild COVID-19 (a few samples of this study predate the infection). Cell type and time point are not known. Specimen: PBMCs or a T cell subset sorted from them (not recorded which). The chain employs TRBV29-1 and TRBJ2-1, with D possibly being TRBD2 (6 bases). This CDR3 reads CSVEWAGNEQFF. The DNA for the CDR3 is TGCAGCGTTGAATGGGCGGGGAATGAGCAGTTCTTC.